Presented here are 2 T cell receptor beta chains from one specimen sequenced in a study of cytomegalovirus exposure and HLA in healthy donors. The PCR contained 60 Vbeta and 13 Jbeta primers. Method: immunoSEQ multiplex PCR; TCRdb's copy keeps in-frame clones and lacks some. The repertoire holds around 100,000 clones, 79% seen once, with 2.5% to 3.5% in the top ten. The sample comprised PBMCs. The origin of the receptors is a woman between 40 and 50 years old in good health and CMV-seronegative.

Concerning this clone: Other DNA sequences in the same sample also yield this CDR3. This chain uses TRBV5-1 with TRBJ2-6, with TRBD1 identical over 7 bases. CDR1 SGHRS and CDR2 YFSETQ come from the germline V gene. Trimming at V came to 6 bases and at J to 1 base, leaving 10 bases not matched to a gene. The CDR3 runs 17 residues. The CDR3 DNA is TGCGCCAGCACAGTGGGACAGATTGTTTCTGGGGCCAACGTCCTGACTTTC. Translated: CASTVGQIVSGANVLTF.

The chain uses TRBV30 and TRBJ2-3; 9 bases are a match to TRBD2. Trimming cost V 3 bases and J 2 bases; bases outside gene matches: 24. The CDR3 is 21 residues long. Germline V gene lookup returns CDR1 GTSNPN and CDR2 SVGIG (reference sequence). This CDR3 reads CAWRPTLGSGGTLRTTDTQYF. The CDR3 DNA reads as TGTGCCTGGAGGCCTACGCTGGGGAGCGGGGGGACCCTACGGACCACAGATACGCAGTATTTT.